This is a list of T cell receptor beta chains from one sample in a study of T cell responses to AZD1222 COVID-19 vaccine. The repertoire was sequenced with immunoSEQ multiplex PCR; TCRdb's copy has only in-frame clones and lacks some. The repertoire holds roughly 110,000 clones, approximately 90% seen once, with over 3.5% in the top ten. The sample here was peripheral blood, taken on day 0 of AZD1222 vaccination. The origin of the receptors is an adult in good health. Each CDR3 is given with its conserved first and last residue. A D gene is named only where the DNA matches it firmly. For some rows the clone size is stated as once, few or many, or as a class when expanded; others skip it.

V gene: TRBV5-1
clone size: .
D gene: TRBD1
J gene: TRBJ2-2
CDR3 DNA: TGCGCCAGCAGCTTAGGGGGCCACTCGAACACCGGGGAGCTGTTTTTT
CDR3 protein: CASSLGGHSNTGELFF

V gene: TRBV30
clone size: .
D gene: .
J gene: TRBJ1-5
CDR3 DNA: TGTGCCTGGAGTCCCCGAGGGGATCAGCCCCAGCATTTT
CDR3 protein: CAWSPRGDQPQHF

V gene: TRBV5-4
clone size: .
D gene: .
J gene: TRBJ2-2
CDR3 DNA: TGTGCCAGCAGCTTGGGTCTAGTGAACACCGGGGAGCTGTTTTTT
CDR3 protein: CASSLGLVNTGELFF

V gene: TRBV10-3
clone size: .
D gene: TRBD2
J gene: TRBJ2-3
CDR3 DNA: TGTGCCATCAGTGAGGATGGCGGGGGGGCCGTTCGCTTAGTGACAGATACGCAGTATTTT
CDR3 protein: CAISEDGGGAVRLVTDTQYF

V gene: TRBV7-7
clone size: .
D gene: TRBD1
J gene: TRBJ2-7
CDR3 DNA: TGTGCCAGCAGCTTAGCGCTACAGGGGCCCTACGAGCAGTACTTC
CDR3 protein: CASSLALQGPYEQYF

V gene: TRBV30
clone size: medium-sized
D gene: .
J gene: TRBJ1-3
CDR3 DNA: TGTGCCTGTCGAGTGGGCTCGATAAACACCATATATTTT
CDR3 protein: CACRVGSINTIYF

V gene: TRBV29-1
clone size: .
D gene: TRBD1
J gene: TRBJ1-1
CDR3 DNA: TGCAGCGTCTACAGGGGGTATACTGAAGCTTTCTTT
CDR3 protein: CSVYRGYTEAFF

V gene: TRBV6-6
clone size: once
D gene: TRBD1
J gene: TRBJ1-2
CDR3 DNA: TGTGCGTTGGAGCCTCGGGACAGGGGCTTGAGCTACACCTTC
CDR3 protein: CALEPRDRGLSYTF

V gene: TRBV3-1/TRBV3-2
clone size: .
D gene: TRBD1
J gene: TRBJ2-1
CDR3 DNA: TGTGCCAGCAGCCTGGGACAGGGGGACACTTACAATGAGCAGTTCTTC
CDR3 protein: CASSLGQGDTYNEQFF

V gene: TRBV6-1
clone size: .
D gene: .
J gene: TRBJ2-6
CDR3 DNA: TGTGCCAGCAGTGAAGGGGCTGGGGCCAACGTCCTGACTTTC
CDR3 protein: CASSEGAGANVLTF

V gene: TRBV5-5
clone size: once
D gene: .
J gene: TRBJ1-2
CDR3 DNA: TGTGCCAGCAGCTTGGTAGGCGACGGGGGATATGGCTACACCTTC
CDR3 protein: CASSLVGDGGYGYTF

V gene: TRBV10-3
clone size: .
D gene: TRBD2
J gene: TRBJ2-3
CDR3 DNA: TGTGCCGTCAGAGCGGGGACCACAGATACGCAGTATTTT
CDR3 protein: CAVRAGTTDTQYF